The entry below gives a single T cell receptor beta chain sequence along with its context. Its antigen is still unknown. This sample was taken from a study of PD-1 blockade in classical Hodgkin lymphoma. Across the whole study: Patients were administered nivolumab (3 mg/kg intravenously) every 2 weeks. Findings and limits, study-wide: Causes of the repertoire differences remain undefined, possibly disease activity or prior therapy. Complete responders entered with baseline diversity on par with newly diagnosed patients, the results showed.

As for time point: cycle 4 day 1 (C4D1), after 6 weeks of nivolumab. All patients relapsed after autologous stem cell transplantation, and brentuximab vedotin exposure varied. Best responses were complete response, partial response or progressive disease. Libraries were prepared by immunoSEQ multiplex PCR; TCRdb keeps only in-frame clonotypes and omits some of them. The repertoire holds over 70,000 clones, approximately 90% seen once, with approximately 2.9% in the top ten. This clonotype originated in a human donor with classical Hodgkin lymphoma. Sequences were derived from peripheral blood mononuclear cells (PBMCs), sampled before the fourth cycle of nivolumab.

The CDR3: CAIRPLGTDYEQYF. The CDR3 coding sequence is TGTGCCATCCGTCCCTTGGGGACAGACTACGAGCAGTACTTC. This chain joins TRBV10-3 and TRBJ2-7; 7 bases are shared with TRBD1. V lost 8 bases and J lost 3; bases outside the gene matches: 10. CDR1 is ENHRY, CDR2 SYGVKD, per germline. CDR3 length equals 14 residues.